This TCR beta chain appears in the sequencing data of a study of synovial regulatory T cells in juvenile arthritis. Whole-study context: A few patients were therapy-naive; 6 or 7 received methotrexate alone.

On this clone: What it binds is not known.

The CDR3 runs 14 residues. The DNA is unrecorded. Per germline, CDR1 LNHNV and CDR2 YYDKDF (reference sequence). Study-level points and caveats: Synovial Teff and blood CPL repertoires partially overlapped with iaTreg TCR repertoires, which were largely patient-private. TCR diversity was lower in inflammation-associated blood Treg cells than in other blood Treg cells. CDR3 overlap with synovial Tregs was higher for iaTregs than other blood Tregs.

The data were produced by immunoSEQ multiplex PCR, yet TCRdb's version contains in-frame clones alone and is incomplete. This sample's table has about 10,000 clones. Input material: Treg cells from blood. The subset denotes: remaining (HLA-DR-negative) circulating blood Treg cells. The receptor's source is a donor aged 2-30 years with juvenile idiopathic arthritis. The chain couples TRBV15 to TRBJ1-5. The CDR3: CATSRGDGPSPQHF.